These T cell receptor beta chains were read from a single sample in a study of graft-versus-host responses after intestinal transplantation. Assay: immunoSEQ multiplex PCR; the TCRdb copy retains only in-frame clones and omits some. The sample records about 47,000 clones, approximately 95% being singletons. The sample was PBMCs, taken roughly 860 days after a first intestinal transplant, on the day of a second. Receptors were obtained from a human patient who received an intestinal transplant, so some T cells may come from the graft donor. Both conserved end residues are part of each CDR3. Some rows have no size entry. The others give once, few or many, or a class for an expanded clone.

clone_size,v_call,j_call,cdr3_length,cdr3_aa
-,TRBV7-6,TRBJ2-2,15,CVSSVRDRVVGELFF
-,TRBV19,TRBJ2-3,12,CASSLTGDTQYF
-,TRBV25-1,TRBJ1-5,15,CASSAGTGFQQPQHF
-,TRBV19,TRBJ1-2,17,CASSIGGSGGSNYGYTF
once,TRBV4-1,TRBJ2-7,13,CASSQAGFYEQYF
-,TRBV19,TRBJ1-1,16,CASSRPQGAMTTEAFF
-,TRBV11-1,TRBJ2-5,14,CASSFLGAGETQYF
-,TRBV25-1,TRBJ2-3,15,CASSEQITSTDTQYF
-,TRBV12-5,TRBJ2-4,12,CASGLALNIQYF
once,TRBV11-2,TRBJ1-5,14,CASVGVGSNQPQHF
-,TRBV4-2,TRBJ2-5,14,CASSPGSPQETQYF
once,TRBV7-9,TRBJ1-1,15,CASSSRDRENTEAFF
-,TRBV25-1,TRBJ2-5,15,CASSASWTGQDTQYF
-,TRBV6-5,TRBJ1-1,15,CASSRDGEMNTEAFF
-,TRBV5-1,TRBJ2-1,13,CASSLTGFDEQFF
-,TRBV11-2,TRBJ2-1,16,CASSSIGSGGYNEQFF
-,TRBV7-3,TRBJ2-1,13,CASSLTGYNEQFF
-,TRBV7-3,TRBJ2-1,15,CASSHGGAGGIEQFF
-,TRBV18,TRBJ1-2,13,CASSRGQGDGYTF
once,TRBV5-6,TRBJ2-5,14,CASRFRDYWETQYF
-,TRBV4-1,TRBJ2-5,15,CASSQDETAQETQYF
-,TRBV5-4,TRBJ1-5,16,CASSLDGAMGYQPQHF
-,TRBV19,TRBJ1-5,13,CASSIAFGQPQHF
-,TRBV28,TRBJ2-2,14,CASSLSFRTGELFF
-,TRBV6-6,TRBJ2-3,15,CASSRTGIGTDTQYF
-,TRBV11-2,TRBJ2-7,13,CASSSPLENEGYF
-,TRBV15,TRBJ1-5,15,CATSILRNSNQPQHF
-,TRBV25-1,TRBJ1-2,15,CASSYSTGIGYGYTF
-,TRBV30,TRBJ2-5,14,CAWTRTGRGETQYF
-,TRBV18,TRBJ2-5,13,CASSLQEEETQYF
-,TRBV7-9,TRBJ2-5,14,CASSLRTGQETQYF
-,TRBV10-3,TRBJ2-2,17,CAISPWLAGGRTGELFF
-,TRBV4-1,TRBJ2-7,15,CASSQVTGDSYEQYF
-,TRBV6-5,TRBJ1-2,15,CASSYSITGIYGYTF
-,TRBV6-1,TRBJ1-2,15,CASVHSRAANYGYTF
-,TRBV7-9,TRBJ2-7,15,CASSFKGDVGYEQYF
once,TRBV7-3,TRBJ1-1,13,CASSSRGNTEAFF
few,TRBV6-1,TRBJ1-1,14,CASSGPGEGTEAFF
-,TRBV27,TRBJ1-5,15,CASTHTGNEGQPQHF
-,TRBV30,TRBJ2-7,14,CAWGTSGTGHEQYF
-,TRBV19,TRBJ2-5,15,CASRRGQTYQETQYF
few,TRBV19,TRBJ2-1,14,CASSITGRYNEQFF
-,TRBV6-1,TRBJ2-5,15,CASSPTGGYLETQYF
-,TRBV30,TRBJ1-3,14,CAWVEVFEGNTIYF
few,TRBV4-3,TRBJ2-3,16,CASSQDLAGGPDTQYF
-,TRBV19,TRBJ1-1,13,CASSIAGGTEAFF
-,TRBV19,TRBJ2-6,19,CASSRTTGKIISGANVLTF
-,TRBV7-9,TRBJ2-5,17,CASSLAQGLADQETQYF